These 3 T cell receptor beta chains were sequenced from one sample in a study of regulatory T cells (dated by TCRdb to 2017 to 2018). Study-wide conclusions, independent of this receptor: Hydrophobic residues at CDR3 positions 6 and 7 were enriched in conventional CD4+ T cells from CD3G-deficient patients, which suggests more self-reactive specificities.

Library prep was done by the immunoSEQ multiplex PCR assay. The multiplex PCR relied on 52 forward TRBV primers and 13 reverse TRBJ primers, and amplification bias was corrected through assay-based and computational methods. In its TCRdb copy, this immuneACCESS table keeps in-frame sequences only and misses some clones. Where compared with another copy, unresolved V genes explain less than half of these, and the others have no known cause. Across this sample there are about 35,000 clones, with approximately 90% seen only once. The top ten hold about 2.5% of the sample. These receptors have no identified antigens. The sequencing input was conventional CD4+ T cells sorted from blood. The receptors here all came from a person aged 18 to 30 with CD3G deficiency.

This sequence joins TRBV21-1 and TRBJ2-1; the table's D call, TRBD2, was not checked against the DNA. TRBV21-1 is shown as a pseudogene. The CDR3 is 19 residues long. The CDR3 here is CASSKNSGSGTSGSGEQFF. CDR3 coding DNA: TGTGCCAGCAGCAAAAATAGTGGGAGCGGGACTAGCGGGAGTGGCGAGCAGTTCTTC.

V is TRBV28 and J is TRBJ2-1; 7 bases match TRBD2. The germline V gene encodes CDR1 MDHEN and CDR2 SYDVKM. The V gene end was trimmed by 0 bases and the J gene end by 5 bases; junction bases not matched to a gene: 7. This CDR3 spans 16 amino acids. CDR3 DNA: TGTGCCAGCAGTTTATGGCGGGGGTACCCTGACAATGAGCAGTTCTTC. Translation: CASSLWRGYPDNEQFF.

J is TRBJ2-2 and V is TRBV5-1; TRBD1 aligns across 9 bases. The CDR3 totals 16 residues. V shed 4 bases and J 5 bases; nucleotides not matched to a gene: 9. Germline lookup yields CDR1 SGHRS and CDR2 YFSETQ. The CDR3 protein is CASSLGTGSGTGELFF. CDR3 coding DNA: TGCGCCAGCAGCCTCGGGACAGGGTCTGGAACCGGGGAGCTGTTTTTT.